This T cell receptor beta chain is drawn from a study of blood T cell repertoires in COVID-19. Repertoires were generated with immunoSEQ multiplex PCR, while TCRdb's copy carries only in-frame clones and drops some. Seen here are under 150,000 clones, roughly 80% observed once, and the top ten hold about a sixth. Germline V gene lookup returns CDR1 WSHSY and CDR2 SAAADI. The CDR3 is 15 amino acids. V was trimmed by 4 bases and J by 5 bases, leaving 15 bases between them. The sample holds a few counts of this clone. The receptor's source is a man aged 30 to 45 who had recovered from COVID-19. This rearrangement joins TRBV10-2 to TRBJ1-5, with a possible D match to TRBD1 (5 bases). The sequenced material came from PBMCs or T cells enriched from blood (not recorded which). CDR3 in amino acids: CASSGSLGQYQPQHF. DNA for the CDR3: TGCGCCAGCAGTGGTTCTTTGGGGCAATATCAGCCCCAGCATTTT.